This paragraph reports one T cell receptor beta chain. The data derive from a study of sequential checkpoint blockade in melanoma. Overall study context: Patients were randomized 1:1 to nivolumab-then-ipilimumab or ipilimumab-then-nivolumab first-line. Each arm's sequence ended with maintenance nivolumab.

CDR3 size: 18 residues. CDR1 and CDR2 from the germline V gene are SGHTA and FQGNSA. V was clipped by 1 base and J by 1 base; unmatched bases: 7. The repertoire was sequenced with immunoSEQ multiplex PCR; TCRdb's copy has only in-frame clones and lacks some. The repertoire holds more than 9,500 clones, more than 60% seen once, with 10% in the top ten. Described treatment: randomized to nivolumab then ipilimumab (arm A) or the reverse (arm B). Patients had received no earlier DNA-damaging chemotherapy. From thawed PBMCs, live CD3+CD8+ cells negative for CD19 and CD56 were sorted. The TCR comes from a human donor with melanoma. This material consisted of CD8+ T cells sorted from blood (inferred from file names), taken from a patient given nivolumab and ipilimumab in sequence. The chain has TRBV7-2 and TRBJ2-1; 10 bases line up with TRBD1. The CDR3 loop is CASSLGTGGIWSYNEQFF. The CDR3 DNA sequence: TGTGCCAGCAGCTTAGGGACAGGGGGAATATGGTCCTACAATGAGCAGTTCTTC.